This TCR beta chain derives from a study of shared clonotypes between healthy human individuals. The data were produced by immunoSEQ multiplex PCR, yet TCRdb's version contains in-frame clones alone and is incomplete. The table has 450,000 to 600,000 clones, 79% seen once. Study-wide results and caveats: The sampled material consisted only of blood, and tissue repertoires are likely to differ.

Among the donors, all were Caucasian adults who lived in Nashville, Tennessee. Concerning this clone itself: What it binds is not known.

Sequencing was performed on PBMCs. This clonotype was obtained from a woman aged 40 to 50 in good health. Some clones in this sample may be carry-over from other donors' samples.

CDR3: CATGIGTTYEQYF. In DNA form, the CDR3 reads TGTGCCACCGGAATAGGGACCACCTACGAGCAGTACTTC. The chain recombines TRBV15 with TRBJ2-7; the D gene could be TRBD1 or TRBD2 (5 bases each). This CDR3 is 13 amino acids long. Trimming left V 8 bases short and J 2 bases short, with 13 bases between. Per the germline V gene, CDR1 is LNHNV and CDR2 is YYDKDF (reference sequence).